The 26 T cell receptor beta chains below come from one sample, sequenced in a study of cytomegalovirus exposure and HLA in healthy donors. The table came from immunoSEQ multiplex PCR; TCRdb's copy has only in-frame clones and leaves some out. The table includes 250,000 or so clones, roughly 87% detected once. The sequencing sample was made of PBMCs. These receptors were collected from a man aged 18 to 29 in good health and CMV-seropositive.

Of note for this clone: Within the sample, other DNA sequences also encode this same CDR3. The chain is built from TRBV5-1 and TRBJ2-1, with TRBD2 matching over 11 bases. The germline V gene encodes CDR1 SGHRS and CDR2 YFSETQ. The CDR3 extends over 15 amino acids. J gave up 4 bases and V 3 bases, and 3 bases lay outside the gene matches. The chain's CDR3 is CASSSGTSGYNEQFF. In DNA, the CDR3 is TGCGCCAGCAGCTCGGGGACTAGCGGATACAATGAGCAGTTCTTC.

The V call is TRBV6-1, the J call TRBJ2-7; TRBD1 might be the D (6 bases). The germline V gene encodes CDR1 MNHNS and CDR2 SASEGT. The CDR3 totals 15 residues. V was pared by 1 base and J by 1 base, with 11 bases between. This CDR3 is CASSEVWGLSYEQYF. The CDR3 coding sequence is TGTGCCAGCAGTGAAGTGTGGGGGCTTTCCTACGAGCAGTACTTC.

The CDR3 here is CASSLSSERGYGYTF. CDR3 DNA sequence: TGCGCCAGCAGCTTGTCAAGCGAACGGGGCTATGGCTACACCTTC. The chain combines TRBV5-1 with TRBJ1-2; D gene uncertain. Germline CDR1 and CDR2: SGHRS and YFSETQ. The CDR3 runs 15 residues. Trimming left V 1 base short and J 4 bases short, with 14 bases between.

CDR3 sequence reads: CASSLGGRNTGELFF. The CDR3 DNA sequence: TGCGCCAGCAGCTTGGGGGGGCGCAACACCGGGGAGCTGTTTTTT. This chain joins TRBV5-1 and TRBJ2-2, with D possibly TRBD1 on 6 matching bases. Germline values: CDR1 SGHRS, CDR2 YFSETQ. Trimming pared 0 bases from V and 2 bases from J, leaving 8 bases between. The CDR3 runs 15 residues.

This sequence joins TRBV5-1 and TRBJ2-5; 11 nucleotides agree with TRBD2. The CDR3 consists of 16 residues. Trimming at V came to 4 bases and at J to 1 base, leaving 6 bases not matched to a gene. Germline CDR1 is SGHRS and CDR2 is YFSETQ. CDR3 sequence reads: CASSTGTSGAQETQYF. CDR3 nucleotide sequence: TGCGCCAGCAGCACAGGGACTAGCGGAGCCCAAGAGACCCAGTACTTC.

The chain couples TRBV2 to TRBJ2-7; D not resolved. This CDR3 is built from 14 residues. CDR1 SNHLY and CDR2 FYNNEI come from the germline V gene. Trimming took off 3 bases at V and 3 bases at J, with 12 bases between the two ends. The CDR3 region is CASSDNSDLYEQYF. The CDR3 DNA reads TGTGCCAGCAGTGATAACAGCGACCTCTACGAGCAGTACTTC.

V and J are TRBV6-6 and TRBJ2-1; D is perhaps TRBD1 or TRBD2 (5 bases each). Trimming cost V 6 bases and J 3 bases, with 12 bases left between them. The germline V gene encodes CDR1 MNHNY and CDR2 SVGAGI (reference sequence). The CDR3 runs 14 residues. CDR3 in amino acids: CASRPRDLYNEQFF. Here the CDR3 DNA reads TGTGCCAGCAGACCCCGGGACCTCTACAATGAGCAGTTCTTC.

The gene calls are TRBV5-4 and TRBJ2-3; D is possibly TRBD2 (5 bases). Germline-derived CDR1 and CDR2 are SGHNT and YYREEE (reference sequence). CDR3 length: 16 residues. V lost 2 bases and J 3 bases, leaving 16 bases between the germline ends. CDR3 amino acids: CASSLRPQSGTDTQYF. The CDR3 DNA reads TGTGCCAGCAGCTTAAGGCCGCAAAGCGGTACAGATACGCAGTATTTT.

The chain recombines TRBV30 with TRBJ1-1; no definite D call. Germline V CDR1 and CDR2: GTSNPN, SVGIG (reference sequence). Trimming removed 0 bases from V and 4 bases from J, with 12 bases in between. CDR3 length: 14 residues. CDR3: CAWSVWRRGTEAFF. The CDR3 nucleotides are TGTGCCTGGAGTGTATGGCGGCGAGGCACTGAAGCTTTCTTT.

V is TRBV27 and J is TRBJ2-3; D remains ambiguous. Germline CDR1 reads MNHEY; CDR2 reads SMNVEV (reference sequence). The CDR3 is 13 amino acids. V was clipped by 4 bases and J by 8 bases, with 13 bases between them. The CDR3 DNA reads TGTGCCAGCAGTTATGGGCCCATTGCTACGCAGTATTTT. It specifies CASSYGPIATQYF.

For the CDR3, the DNA is TGCGCCAGCAGCTTTGGAGGACTCGATTACGAGCAGTACTTC. Encoded protein: CASSFGGLDYEQYF. The chain employs TRBV5-1 and TRBJ2-7, with D tentatively TRBD2 (5 bases). The germline V gene has CDR1 SGHRS and CDR2 YFSETQ. The germline V and J ends were trimmed by 2 bases and 4 bases, with 13 bases remaining between them. The CDR3 extends over 14 amino acids.

This chain links TRBV19 with TRBJ2-3; D ambiguous. Germline lookup yields CDR1 LNHDA and CDR2 SQIVND (reference sequence). The CDR3 consists of 12 residues. V was trimmed by 6 bases and J by 2 bases, leaving 6 bases between them. CDR3 sequence (DNA): TGTGCCAGTAGCCCTTACACAGATACGCAGTATTTT. Translated: CASSPYTDTQYF.

This chain joins TRBV10-3 and TRBJ1-1; D gene unclear. The germline gives CDR1 ENHRY, CDR2 SYGVKD. The V end lost 3 bases, the J end lost 0 bases, and 5 bases lay between the germline ends. The CDR3 consists of 13 residues. CDR3 coding DNA: TGTGCCATCAGTGACCAGCTGAACACTGAAGCTTTCTTT. Residues: CAISDQLNTEAFF.

Only one count was recorded for this clone. The gene calls are TRBV19 and TRBJ2-7; D might be TRBD1 (6 bases). This CDR3 is 11 amino acids long. V was trimmed by 5 bases and J by 9 bases, leaving 11 bases between them. Germline V gene sequence: CDR1 LNHDA, CDR2 SQIVND (reference sequence). CDR3 sequence: CASSSRGPQYF. The CDR3 bases are TGTGCCAGTAGTTCCAGGGGCCCGCAGTACTTC.

The count of this clone is one. This chain connects TRBV7-2 to TRBJ2-3, with D possibly being TRBD1 (5 bases). Germline values: CDR1 SGHTA, CDR2 FQGNSA. CDR3 length equals 14 residues. The ends were cut back, 4 bases at V and 2 bases at J, with 10 bases in the middle. The CDR3 DNA reads as TGTGCCAGCAGCTCGAGACAGATCACAGATACGCAGTATTTT. Translated, it gives CASSSRQITDTQYF.

The V call is TRBV6-6, the J call TRBJ1-2; the match to TRBD1 covers 7 bases. Germline CDR1 is MNHNY and CDR2 is SVGAGI (reference sequence). J gave up 6 bases and V 6 bases, and 13 bases lay outside the gene matches. The CDR3 length is 15 residues. CDR3 coding DNA: TGTGCCAGCAGCCAGCGGGACAGACCATACAATGGCTACACCTTC. Residues: CASSQRDRPYNGYTF.

The chain joins TRBV5-1 to TRBJ2-3, with a weak D call TRBD1 (6 bases). Germline-derived CDR1 and CDR2 are SGHRS and YFSETQ. V gave up 0 bases and J gave up 5 bases, with 13 bases separating them. The CDR3 runs 15 residues. The CDR3 coding sequence is TGCGCCAGCAGCTTGGGCGCAGGGGTTGAAGATACGCAGTATTTT. Residues: CASSLGAGVEDTQYF.

This clone appeared a single time. The rearrangement uses TRBV19 and TRBJ1-1, with a tentative D call TRBD1 (6 bases). Germline CDR1 LNHDA, CDR2 SQIVND (reference sequence). This CDR3 spans 13 amino acids. Trimming pared 0 bases from V and 11 bases from J, leaving 13 bases between. CDR3 in amino acids: CASSIDPNQGAFF. The DNA of the CDR3 is TGTGCCAGTAGTATAGACCCCAACCAGGGGGCTTTCTTT. Together with reference TRBV19 and TRBJ1-1, the CDR3 gives the full variable domain: DGGITQSPKYLFRKEGQNVTLSCEQNLNHDAMYWYRQDPGQGLRLIYYSQIVNDFQKGDIAEGYSVSREKKESFPLTVTSAQKNPTAFYLCASSIDPNQGAFFGQGTRLTVV.

This chain joins TRBV19 and TRBJ2-6; D is possibly TRBD1 (6 bases). Trimming took off 3 bases at V and 1 base at J, with 16 bases between the two ends. This CDR3 is built from 18 residues. The V gene's germline CDR1 is LNHDA and CDR2 SQIVND (reference sequence). CDR3 amino acids: CASSIRNGGGSGANVLTF. CDR3 DNA: TGTGCCAGTAGTATCCGGAATGGGGGCGGTTCTGGGGCCAACGTCCTGACTTTC.

The V gene is TRBV7-9, the J gene TRBJ1-5, with unresolved D. Germline lookup yields CDR1 SEHNR and CDR2 FQNEAQ (reference sequence). Trimming cost V 5 bases and J 2 bases, with 13 bases left between them. CDR3 length equals 15 residues. CDR3 coding DNA: TGTGCCAGCAGCCTCGGTGGTCTGGGCAATCAGCCCCAGCATTTT. Translated: CASSLGGLGNQPQHF.

The chain combines TRBV25-1 with TRBJ2-7; D is possibly TRBD1 (6 bases). In germline, CDR1 is MGHDK, CDR2 SYGVNS. This CDR3 contains 16 residues. V was shortened by 4 bases and J by 0 bases, with 16 bases between the two germline ends. The CDR3 protein is CASSGLGQKSSYEQYF. Written as DNA, the CDR3 is TGTGCCAGCAGTGGGCTCGGACAGAAGAGCTCCTACGAGCAGTACTTC.

This clone has just one count. V usage is TRBV27 and J usage is TRBJ2-7, with 7 bases aligning to TRBD2. Germline CDR1 is MNHEY and CDR2 is SMNVEV (reference sequence). After removal of 8 bases from V and 7 bases from J, the junction contained 14 bases not matched to a gene. The CDR3 runs 14 residues. The DNA for the CDR3 is TGTGCCAGCCAACCGACTAGCCGGATTAGGGAGCAGTACTTC. Translated: CASQPTSRIREQYF.

This chain joins TRBV7-9 and TRBJ2-7; 11 nucleotides match TRBD2. This CDR3 region has 17 residues. The trim removed 3 bases at V and 2 bases at J, leaving 9 bases unmatched. Germline V CDR1 and CDR2: SEHNR, FQNEAQ (reference sequence). Written as DNA, the CDR3 is TGTGCCAGCAGCTTGGGATCCCCTAGCGGGAGGACCTACGAGCAGTACTTC. Translated: CASSLGSPSGRTYEQYF.

The chain combines TRBV20-1 with TRBJ2-5; no reliable D call. Germline V gene data show CDR1 as DFQATT and CDR2 as SNEGSKA (reference sequence). V shed 8 bases and J shed 2 bases, with 9 bases lying between them. CDR3 length: 11 amino acids. CDR3 DNA sequence: TGCAGTCCAGAGATACAAGAGACCCAGTACTTC. Protein: CSPEIQETQYF.

This clone was observed a handful of times. The chain joins TRBV6-1 to TRBJ2-2, with no clear D. Trimming cost V 8 bases and J 3 bases, with 13 bases left between them. The CDR3 is 14 residues long. Germline V gives CDR1 MNHNS, CDR2 SASEGT. Written as DNA, the CDR3 is TGTGCCAGCGGGTGGGCCACCGACACCGGGGAGCTGTTTTTT. It translates to CASGWATDTGELFF.

The V call is TRBV4-1, the J call TRBJ1-1; 7 nucleotides match TRBD1. Looked up from germline, CDR1 is MGHRA and CDR2 is YSYEKL. With 1 base clipped from V and 1 base from J, the junction kept 3 bases outside the gene matches. CDR3 size: 15 residues. Written as DNA, the CDR3 is TGCGCCAGCAGCCAAGCTGGACAGGAGAACACTGAAGCTTTCTTT. Translating it yields CASSQAGQENTEAFF.